This TCR beta chain was sequenced for a study of naive and memory T cell subsets. The germline gives CDR1 DFQATT, CDR2 SNEGSKA (reference sequence). This CDR3 has 16 residues. With V trimmed by 3 bases and J by 2 bases, 11 bases remained unmatched. This clonotype was observed at least ten times. Blood and skin TCR RNA was reverse transcribed with alpha and beta constant primers. TCRdb itself ran the 5' RACE reads through MiXCR, one entry per CDR3 protein. The sample includes tens of thousands of distinct CDR3 sequences, around a quarter of them seen just once. Whole-blood samples were 2.5 to 3 ml of peripheral blood from healthy adult volunteers.

The genes are TRBV20-1 and TRBJ2-3; 7 bases are shared with TRBD2. The receptor was isolated from a female donor in good health. This CDR3 is CSARSLSGLLTDTQYF. The DNA for the CDR3 is TGCAGTGCTAGGAGTCTTAGCGGGCTACTCACAGATACGCAGTATTTT.